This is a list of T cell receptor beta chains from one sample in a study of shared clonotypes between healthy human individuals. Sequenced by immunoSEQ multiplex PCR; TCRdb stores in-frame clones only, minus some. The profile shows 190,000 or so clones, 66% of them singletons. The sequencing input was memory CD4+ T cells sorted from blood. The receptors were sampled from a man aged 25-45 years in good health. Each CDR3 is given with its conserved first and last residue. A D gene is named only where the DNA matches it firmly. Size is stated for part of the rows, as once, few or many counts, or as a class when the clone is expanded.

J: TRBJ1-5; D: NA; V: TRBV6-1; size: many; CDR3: CASTRSDSYNQPQHF; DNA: TGTGCCAGCACTCGATCGGACAGCTACAATCAGCCCCAGCATTTT
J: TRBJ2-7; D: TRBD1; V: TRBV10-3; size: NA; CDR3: CAISELPGQGEGQYF; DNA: TGTGCCATCAGTGAGTTGCCGGGACAGGGCGAAGGGCAGTACTTC
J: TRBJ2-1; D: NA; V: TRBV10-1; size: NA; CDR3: CASSESTVQHEQFF; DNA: TGCGCCAGCAGTGAGTCCACTGTTCAGCATGAGCAGTTCTTC
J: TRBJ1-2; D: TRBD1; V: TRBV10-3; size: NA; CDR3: CAISGDRANPNYGYTF; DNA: TGTGCCATCAGTGGGGACAGGGCGAACCCTAACTATGGCTACACCTTC
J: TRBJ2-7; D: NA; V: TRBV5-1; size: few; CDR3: CASSQAGTRSYEQYF; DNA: TGCGCCAGCAGCCAGGCCGGGACAAGGTCCTACGAGCAGTACTTC
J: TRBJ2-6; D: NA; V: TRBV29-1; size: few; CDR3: CSVLAGSGANVLTF; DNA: TGCAGCGTTCTAGCTGGGTCTGGGGCCAACGTCCTGACTTTC
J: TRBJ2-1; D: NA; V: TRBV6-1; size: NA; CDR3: CASSETAISYNEQFF; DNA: TGTGCCAGCAGCGAAACCGCTATCTCCTACAATGAGCAGTTCTTC
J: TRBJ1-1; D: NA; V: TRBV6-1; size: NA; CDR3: CASTQAQGNTEAFF; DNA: TGTGCCAGCACCCAGGCTCAGGGGAACACTGAAGCTTTCTTT
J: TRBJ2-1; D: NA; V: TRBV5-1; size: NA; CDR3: CASSQMVGDNEQFF; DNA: TGCGCCAGCAGTCAAATGGTCGGGGACAATGAGCAGTTCTTC
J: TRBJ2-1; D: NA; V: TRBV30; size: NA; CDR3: CAWIGVGWNEQFF; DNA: TGTGCCTGGATAGGGGTAGGCTGGAATGAGCAGTTCTTC
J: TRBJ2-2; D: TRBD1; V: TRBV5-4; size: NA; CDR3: CASSLVRDRANTGELFF; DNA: TGTGCCAGCAGCTTGGTCAGGGACAGGGCCAACACCGGGGAGCTGTTTTTT
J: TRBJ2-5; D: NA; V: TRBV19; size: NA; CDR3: CASNTIQGRQETQYF; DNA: TGTGCCAGTAACACCATACAGGGAAGGCAAGAGACCCAGTACTTC
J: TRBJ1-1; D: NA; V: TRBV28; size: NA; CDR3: CASSSPSATEAFF; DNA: TGTGCCAGCAGTTCTCCGAGCGCCACAGAAGCTTTCTTT
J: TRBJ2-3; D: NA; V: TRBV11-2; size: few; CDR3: CASSLDRADTQYF; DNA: TGTGCCAGCAGCTTAGACAGAGCAGATACGCAGTATTTT
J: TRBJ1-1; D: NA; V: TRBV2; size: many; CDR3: CASSFMNTEAFF; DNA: TGTGCCAGCAGTTTTATGAACACTGAAGCTTTCTTT
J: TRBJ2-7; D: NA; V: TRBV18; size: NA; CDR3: CASSPLDEQYF; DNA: TGTGCCAGCTCACCACTCGACGAGCAGTACTTC
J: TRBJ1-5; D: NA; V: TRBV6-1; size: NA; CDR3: CASSFGGSQHF; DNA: TGTGCCAGCAGTTTCGGGGGGTCCCAGCATTTT
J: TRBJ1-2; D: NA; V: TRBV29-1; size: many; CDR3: CSVRGNYGYTF; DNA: TGCAGCGTTAGGGGAAACTATGGCTACACCTTC
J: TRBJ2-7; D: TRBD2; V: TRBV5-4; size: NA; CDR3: CASSWNTGTSVQYF; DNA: TGTGCCAGCAGCTGGAACACCGGGACTAGCGTGCAGTACTTC
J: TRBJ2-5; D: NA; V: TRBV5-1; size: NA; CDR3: CASSLRGGQETQYF; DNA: TGCGCCAGCAGCTTAAGGGGCGGCCAGGAGACCCAGTACTTC
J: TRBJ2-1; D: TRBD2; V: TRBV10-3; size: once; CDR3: CAIRTAVGGDEQFF; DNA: TGTGCCATCAGGACCGCCGTGGGGGGGGATGAGCAGTTCTTC
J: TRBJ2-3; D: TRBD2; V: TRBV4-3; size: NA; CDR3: CASSPPSGTTQYF; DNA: TGCGCCAGCAGCCCTCCTAGCGGGACCACGCAGTATTTT
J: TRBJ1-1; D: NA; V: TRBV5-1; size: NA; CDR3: CASSPSGGEVTEAFF; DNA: TGCGCCAGCAGCCCCTCGGGGGGGGAGGTCACTGAAGCTTTCTTT
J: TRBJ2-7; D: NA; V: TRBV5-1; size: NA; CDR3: CASSLRGPVDEQYF; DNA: TGCGCCAGCAGCTTGAGGGGCCCGGTGGACGAGCAGTACTTC
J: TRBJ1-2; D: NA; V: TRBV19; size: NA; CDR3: CASSIAQGRNGYTF; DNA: TGTGCCAGTAGTATAGCACAGGGAAGGAATGGCTACACCTTC
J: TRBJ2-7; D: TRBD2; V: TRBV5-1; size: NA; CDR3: CASSAGLAGVYEQYF; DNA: TGCGCCAGCAGCGCTGGACTAGCGGGAGTCTACGAGCAGTACTTC
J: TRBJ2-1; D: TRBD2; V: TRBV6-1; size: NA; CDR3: CASSEQRLAFNEQFF; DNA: TGTGCCAGCAGTGAACAGCGACTAGCGTTCAATGAGCAGTTCTTC
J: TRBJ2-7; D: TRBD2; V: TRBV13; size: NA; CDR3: CASSPRRVTGGQDEQYF; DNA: TGTGCCAGCAGCCCAAGGAGGGTAACGGGAGGGCAAGACGAGCAGTACTTC
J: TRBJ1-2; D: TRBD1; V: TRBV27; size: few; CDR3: CASRRTGYYGYTF; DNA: TGTGCCAGCAGACGGACAGGCTACTATGGCTACACCTTC
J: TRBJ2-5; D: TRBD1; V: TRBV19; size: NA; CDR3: CASSPPAGGRGETQYF; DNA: TGTGCCAGTAGCCCTCCGGCAGGGGGCCGCGGGGAGACCCAGTACTTC
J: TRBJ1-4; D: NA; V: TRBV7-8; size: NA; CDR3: CASSLNLAEKLFF; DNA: TGTGCCAGCAGCTTAAATCTCGCCGAAAAACTGTTTTTT
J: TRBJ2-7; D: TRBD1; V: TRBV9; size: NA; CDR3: CASSTGVHSYEQYF; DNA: TGTGCCAGCAGCACAGGGGTTCATTCCTACGAGCAGTACTTC
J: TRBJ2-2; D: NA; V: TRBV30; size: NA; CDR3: CAWSGSWGGELFF; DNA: TGTGCCTGGAGTGGGTCCTGGGGCGGGGAGCTGTTTTTT
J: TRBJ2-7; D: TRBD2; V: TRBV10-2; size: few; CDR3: CASSDGLAGGPEQYF; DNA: TGCGCCAGCAGTGATGGGCTAGCGGGAGGGCCCGAGCAGTACTTC
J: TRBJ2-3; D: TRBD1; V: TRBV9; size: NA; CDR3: CASSGQGAVTDTQYF; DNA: TGTGCCAGCAGCGGACAGGGGGCAGTAACAGATACGCAGTATTTT
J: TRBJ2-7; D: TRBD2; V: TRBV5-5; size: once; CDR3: CASSSPGLADEQYF; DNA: TGTGCCAGCAGCTCACCGGGACTAGCAGACGAGCAGTACTTC
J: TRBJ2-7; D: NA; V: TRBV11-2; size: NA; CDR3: CASSLRSPGPYEQYF; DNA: TGTGCCAGCAGCTTACGTTCCCCGGGACCCTACGAGCAGTACTTC
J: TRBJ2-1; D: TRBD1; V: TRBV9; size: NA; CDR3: CASSETGVGNEQFF; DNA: TGTGCCAGCAGCGAGACAGGGGTCGGCAATGAGCAGTTCTTC
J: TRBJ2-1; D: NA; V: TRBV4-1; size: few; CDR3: CASSPQIGDNEQFF; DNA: TGCGCCAGCAGCCCCCAGATAGGGGACAATGAGCAGTTCTTC
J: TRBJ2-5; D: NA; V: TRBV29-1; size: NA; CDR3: CSVEVDQETQYF; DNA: TGCAGCGTTGAAGTTGACCAAGAGACCCAGTACTTC
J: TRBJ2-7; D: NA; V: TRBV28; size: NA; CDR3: CASSETVNYEQYF; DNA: TGTGCCAGCAGCGAAACGGTAAACTACGAGCAGTACTTC
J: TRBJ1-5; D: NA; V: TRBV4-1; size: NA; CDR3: CASSQDRVRQPQHF; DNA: TGCGCCAGCAGCCAAGATCGCGTTCGGCAGCCCCAGCATTTT
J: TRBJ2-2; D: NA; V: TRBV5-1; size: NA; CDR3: CASSLDLGTGELFF; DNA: TGCGCCAGCAGCTTGGATCTCGGCACCGGGGAGCTGTTTTTT
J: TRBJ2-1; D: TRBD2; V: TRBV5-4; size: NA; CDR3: CASSLDGLAGVEQFF; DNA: TGTGCCAGCAGCCTAGACGGACTAGCGGGAGTTGAGCAGTTCTTC
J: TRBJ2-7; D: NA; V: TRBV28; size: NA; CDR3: CASSFAGTFYEQYF; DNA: TGTGCCAGCAGTTTTGCCGGGACTTTCTACGAGCAGTACTTC